This record covers a single T cell receptor beta chain. The antigen is undetermined. Per the original data handling: With immunoSEQ giving junction-only sequences and no quality scores, filtering differed. Assay: immunoSEQ multiplex PCR; the TCRdb copy retains only in-frame clones and omits some. V and J calls plus clone size are reproduced from that table; the DNA served to infer D and trimming. The sample contains 950,000 to 1,100,000 clones, 65% to 75% of which appear only once. Looked up from germline, CDR1 is MGHRA and CDR2 is YSYEKL. V was cut by 0 bases and J by 2 bases, with 11 bases left in between. This CDR3 is built from 15 residues. The sample belongs to a study of shared clonotypes between healthy human individuals. Study background: Donor composition was two women and three men, aged 18 to 49. Overall study findings and caveats: Clonotypes that were shared across a handful of donors made up around 5.5% of naive CD4 clonotypes. The low donor count limited represented genetic and exposure-history diversity.

The clonotype comes from a man between 18 and 29 years old in good health. Sample: memory CD4+ T cells sorted from blood. The subset denotes: CD45RA-negative fraction. V gene TRBV4-1 combines with J gene TRBJ2-7; D is perhaps TRBD1 (6 bases). CDR3 protein: CASSQERDRTYEQYF. CDR3 coding DNA: TGCGCCAGCAGCCAAGAGCGAGACAGGACCTACGAGCAGTACTTC.